This TCR beta chain was retrieved from a study of tumor-infiltrating lymphocytes in primary liver carcinoma. The investigators made TCR beta cDNA from 400 to 500 ng total RNA, using a constant-region primer. Three nested multiplex PCR rounds of slightly modified ARM-PCR generated TCR beta libraries. Amplification in the first two PCR rounds was performed using TRBV1-TRBV30 forward primers and a C-beta reverse primer for around 10 cycles each. TCRdb processed the multiplex PCR reads anew with MiXCR; each CDR3 protein has one entry. The data contain roughly 200,000 distinct CDR3 sequences, 85% of them singletons. As for this clonotype: At one end the junction does not follow the germline gene, possibly because of a read error.

The roughly 20-31 mg bulk tissue piece was not sorted before simultaneous RNA and DNA extraction. Every tumor sample had over 80% viable tumor cells. The CDR3 covers 13 residues. Germline loops: CDR1 SGHNT, CDR2 YYREEE (reference sequence). This chain uses TRBV5-4 with TRBJ2-5, with unresolved D. The sample comprised tumor tissue from primary liver carcinoma. The TCR was taken from a man aged 35-49 years with primary liver carcinoma and hepatitis B virus infection. The CDR3 coding sequence is TGTGCCAGCGGCTTGGATAGGCAAGAGACCCAGTACTTC. It yields the protein CASGLDRQETQYF.